The 11 T cell receptor beta chains presented below share a single source sample, sequenced in a study of T cell responses to AZD1222 COVID-19 vaccine. The repertoire was sequenced with immunoSEQ multiplex PCR; TCRdb's copy has only in-frame clones and lacks some. The table includes 80,000 or so clones, around four fifths detected once. Source: peripheral blood, taken on day 0 of AZD1222 vaccination. Every receptor here comes from an adult in good health.

This chain connects TRBV14 to TRBJ1-6; D is unresolved. The V end was cut by 1 base, the J end by 8 bases, with 9 bases between. This CDR3 has 14 amino acids. From germline, CDR1 is SGHDN and CDR2 FVKESK. The CDR3 here is CASSQAWVDSPLHF. Here the CDR3 DNA reads TGTGCCAGCAGCCAAGCTTGGGTTGATTCACCCCTCCACTTT.

In this sample, this clone turned up a few times. The chain employs TRBV6-5 and TRBJ1-6; 7 bases map to TRBD1. V gave up 5 bases and J gave up 5 bases; unmatched junction bases: 6. Germline V gives CDR1 MNHEY, CDR2 SVGAGI. The CDR3 has 15 amino acids. The CDR3 region is CASSNRDRNNSPLHF. CDR3 nucleotides: TGTGCCAGCAGTAATCGGGACAGAAATAATTCACCCCTCCACTTT.

The rearrangement uses TRBV10-3 and TRBJ2-3, with no clear D. The germline V gene has CDR1 ENHRY and CDR2 SYGVKD. With 3 bases removed from V and 6 bases from J, the gap between germline ends came to 16 bases. This CDR3 has 15 residues. The CDR3 here is CAISDETPPWDTQYF. CDR3 bases: TGTGCCATCAGTGACGAGACCCCCCCGTGGGATACGCAGTATTTT.

This clone was seen a handful of times. This chain joins TRBV5-1 and TRBJ2-3; possible D gene TRBD2, 6 bases. V lost 5 bases to trimming and J lost 4 bases, with 17 bases between them. Germline CDR1 is SGHRS and CDR2 is YFSETQ. The CDR3 contains 15 residues. The CDR3 here is CASRLGTAGPDTQYF. The CDR3 DNA sequence: TGCGCCAGCAGACTGGGGACTGCGGGTCCAGATACGCAGTATTTT.

The CDR3 DNA reads as TGTGCCAGCAACACCGCCGGGGACCGCTATGGCTACACCTTC. This sequence encodes CASNTAGDRYGYTF. This chain joins TRBV6-5 and TRBJ1-2, with TRBD1 as a possible D gene (5 bases). Germline assignment: CDR1 MNHEY and CDR2 SVGAGI. The length of the CDR3 is 14 residues. V lost 7 bases and J 4 bases, leaving 16 bases between the germline ends.

This clone has just one count. This sequence joins TRBV7-2 and TRBJ2-5; TRBD2 aligns across 10 bases. Germline CDR1 and CDR2: SGHTA and FQGNSA. The CDR3 contains 16 residues. V was pared by 1 base and J by 0 bases, with 2 bases of the junction left unmatched. The chain's CDR3 is CASSLGAGGNQETQYF. CDR3 DNA sequence: TGTGCCAGCAGCTTAGGAGCGGGGGGGAACCAAGAGACCCAGTACTTC.

The chain is built from TRBV9 and TRBJ2-1, with TRBD2 matching over 9 bases. Germline loops: CDR1 SGDLS, CDR2 YYNGEE. The V and J ends lost 3 bases and 8 bases, in that order; junction bases with no gene match: 6. CDR3 length: 14 residues. CDR3 bases: TGTGCCAGCAGCGGTAGCGGGGGTGGGGATGAGCAGTTCTTC. Translation: CASSGSGGGDEQFF. Full variable domain (missing parts from reference TRBV9 and TRBJ2-1): DSGVTQTPKHLITATGQRVTLRCSPRSGDLSVYWYQQSLDQGLQFLIQYYNGEERAKGNILERFSAQQFPDLHSELNLSSLELGDSALYFCASSGSGGGDEQFFGPGTRLTVL.

This chain links TRBV4-3 with TRBJ1-3, with unresolved D. This CDR3 contains 15 residues. From germline, CDR1 is LGHNA and CDR2 YSLEER. V was shortened by 1 base and J by 4 bases, with 11 bases between the two germline ends. The CDR3 loop is CASSQGVPSGNTIYF. CDR3 nucleotide sequence: TGCGCCAGCAGCCAAGGGGTGCCGTCGGGAAACACCATATATTTT.

V gene TRBV6-1 combines with J gene TRBJ1-2; 7 bases line up with TRBD1. Germline CDR1 is MNHNS and CDR2 is SASEGT. The CDR3 is made up of 13 amino acids. V shed 2 bases, J shed 8 bases, and the junction held 5 bases outside the gene matches. The CDR3 DNA sequence: TGTGCCAGCAGTGAAAAGGGGGCTTGGGGCTACACCTTC. Translating gives CASSEKGAWGYTF.

The chain links TRBV4-3 to TRBJ1-2, with no clear D. Germline V CDR1 and CDR2: LGHNA, YSLEER. Trimming removed 6 bases from V and 0 bases from J, with 11 bases in between. The CDR3 loop spans 14 amino acids. This CDR3 is CASSPAQANYGYTF. DNA for the CDR3: TGCGCCAGCAGTCCTGCCCAGGCTAACTATGGCTACACCTTC.

This clone was recorded only once. The chain carries TRBV6-1 and TRBJ1-2, with D possibly TRBD1 on 5 matching bases. This CDR3 comprises 13 residues. V lost 2 bases, J lost 2 bases, and 6 bases lay in between. CDR1 is MNHNS, CDR2 SASEGT, per germline. CDR3 sequence: CASSEWGNYGYTF. The CDR3 nucleotides are TGTGCCAGCAGTGAATGGGGGAACTATGGCTACACCTTC.